The clone carrying this TCR beta chain came up once. Its antigen is undetermined. The data originate from a study of spatial heterogeneity in lung cancer. Study-level background: Raw sequencing reads included, on average, more than ten appearances of each unique TCR and UMI combination. Whole-study findings and limits: Whereas they appeared in blood less at follow-up, ubiquitous expanded tumor TCRs appeared there more at resection.

MiXCR was run by TCRdb on the 5' RACE reads, yielding one entry per CDR3 protein. The sample lists approximately 10,000 distinct CDR3 sequences; 20% to 25% were seen once. Time point: blood at routine non-recurrence follow-up after resection. This CDR3 is built from 14 residues. The V gene's germline CDR1 is SQVTM and CDR2 ANQGSEA. Trimming at V came to 7 bases and at J to 4 bases, leaving 5 bases not matched to a gene. This receptor was taken from a male donor with early-stage non-small cell lung cancer. Sample: PBMCs, taken at follow-up. V and J are TRBV29-1 and TRBJ2-1; TRBD2 aligns across 12 bases. Here the CDR3 reads CSARTSGIYNEQFF. In nucleotides, the CDR3 is TGCAGCGCCCGGACTAGCGGGATATACAATGAGCAGTTCTTC.